This entry lists 30 T cell receptor beta chains sequenced from one sample in a study of blood T cell repertoires in COVID-19. Profiling relied on immunoSEQ multiplex PCR, and the TCRdb table lists in-frame clones only, not all of them. The sample has around 190,000 clones, roughly 83% seen once; the top ten hold approximately 5%. Source material: PBMCs or T cells enriched from blood (not recorded which). All receptors come from a man in his forties with acute COVID-19.

The chain joins TRBV6-6 to TRBJ2-1; 9 nucleotides agree with TRBD2. The J segment lost 10 bases and the V segment lost 5 bases, leaving 9 bases of the junction unmatched. Per germline, CDR1 MNHNY and CDR2 SVGAGI (reference sequence). CDR3 length: 14 residues. Here the CDR3 reads CASSRTPGTSEQFF. The CDR3 DNA follows: TGTGCCAGCAGTCGTACCCCCGGGACTAGCGAGCAGTTCTTC.

The CDR3 DNA reads as TGTGCCAGCAGTTTAATTAACTATTCTAACTATGGCTACACCTTC. Translating it yields CASSLINYSNYGYTF. The chain couples TRBV28 to TRBJ1-2; D is unresolved. This CDR3 contains 15 residues. Germline values: CDR1 MDHEN, CDR2 SYDVKM. V was trimmed by 2 bases and J by 0 bases, leaving 10 bases between them.

The chain couples TRBV27 to TRBJ1-1, with a possible D match to TRBD1 (6 bases). Trimming shortened V by 3 bases and J by 4 bases, and 9 bases separated the two germline ends. Germline assignment: CDR1 MNHEY and CDR2 SMNVEV (reference sequence). This CDR3 contains 13 residues. CDR3 amino acids: CASSLTGSTEAFF. CDR3 in DNA: TGTGCCAGCAGTTTGACAGGCTCCACTGAAGCTTTCTTT.

This clone has just one count. The chain is built from TRBV7-2 and TRBJ1-1; perhaps TRBD1 as D (6 bases). This CDR3 is 14 amino acids long. The V gene's germline CDR1 is SGHTA and CDR2 FQGNSA. V lost 5 bases and J lost 0, with 10 bases in between. The CDR3 protein is CASSAGALNTEAFF. DNA of the CDR3: TGTGCCAGCAGCGCGGGGGCCCTGAACACTGAAGCTTTCTTT. The whole variable domain, filled in from reference TRBV7-2 and TRBJ1-1, reads GAGVSQSPSNKVTEKGKDVELRCDPISGHTALYWYRQSLGQGLEFLIYFQGNSAPDKSGLPSDRFSAERTGGSVSTLTIQRTQQEDSAVYLCASSAGALNTEAFFGQGTRLTVV.

V is TRBV11-1 and J is TRBJ1-5; D gene ambiguous. The CDR3 has 13 residues. The V end lost 1 base, the J end lost 4 bases, and 5 bases lay between the germline ends. Germline CDR1 SGHAT, CDR2 FQDESV (reference sequence). CDR3 amino acids: CASSLDRNQPQHF. The DNA of the CDR3 is TGTGCCAGCAGCTTAGACAGAAATCAGCCCCAGCATTTT.

The chain uses TRBV6-1 and TRBJ1-5; 7 bases are shared with TRBD1. V shed 3 bases, J shed 4 bases, and the junction held 3 bases outside the gene matches. The CDR3 is 14 amino acids. Germline loops: CDR1 MNHNS, CDR2 SASEGT. The CDR3, as DNA: TGTGCCAGCAGTGATCCGGACAGGAATCAGCCCCAGCATTTT. Its protein is CASSDPDRNQPQHF.

The V gene is TRBV2, the J gene TRBJ1-2; D gene ambiguous. This CDR3 is built from 11 residues. Germline V CDR1 and CDR2: SNHLY, FYNNEI. DNA for the CDR3: TGTGGAGGAACGGGTAACTATGGCTACACCTTC. Amino acids: CGGTGNYGYTF.

This CDR3 is CAWSQGPFTTGELFF. For the CDR3, the DNA is TGTGCCTGGAGTCAGGGGCCATTCACCACCGGGGAGCTGTTTTTT. The chain is built from TRBV30 and TRBJ2-2; D might be TRBD1 (6 bases). This CDR3 spans 15 amino acids. Germline assignment: CDR1 GTSNPN and CDR2 SVGIG (reference sequence). Deletions cut 2 bases from V and 4 bases from J, with 14 bases between. Using reference TRBV30 and TRBJ2-2 for the parts outside the CDR3, the full variable domain is SQTIHQWPATLVQPVGSPLSLECTVEGTSNPNLYWYRQAAGRGLQLLFYSVGIGQISSEVPQNLSASRPQDRQFILSSKKLLLSDSGFYLCAWSQGPFTTGELFFGEGSRLTVL.

V gene TRBV2 combines with J gene TRBJ2-5; 7 bases map to TRBD2. The CDR3 has 15 residues. Trimming removed 3 bases from V and 0 bases from J; junction bases left unmatched: 4. Germline V lookup: CDR1 SNHLY, CDR2 FYNNEI. CDR3 protein: CASSEVLADQETQYF. In DNA, the CDR3 is TGTGCCAGCAGTGAGGTCCTAGCGGACCAAGAGACCCAGTACTTC.

This clone occurred once. The chain combines TRBV9 with TRBJ1-5; D is possibly TRBD1 (6 bases). Germline V gives CDR1 SGDLS, CDR2 YYNGEE. This CDR3 has 14 amino acids. Trimming removed 0 bases at V and 7 bases at J, with 11 bases between. The CDR3 reads CASSVAQGRQPQHF. CDR3 coding DNA: TGTGCCAGCAGCGTAGCGCAGGGGCGACAGCCCCAGCATTTT.

This clone was picked up a small number of times. The CDR3 region is CSATKQANTEAFF. DNA of the CDR3: TGCAGCGCCACCAAACAGGCGAACACTGAAGCTTTCTTT. This sequence joins TRBV29-1 and TRBJ1-1; D is perhaps TRBD1 (5 bases). Germline CDR1 and CDR2: SQVTM and ANQGSEA. This CDR3 region has 13 residues. Trimming removed 7 bases from V and 1 base from J, with 13 bases in between.

This chain joins TRBV20-1 and TRBJ1-5; D is unresolved. The CDR3 is made up of 14 amino acids. V was cut by 3 bases and J by 2 bases, with 11 bases left in between. From germline, CDR1 is DFQATT and CDR2 SNEGSKA (reference sequence). The CDR3 here is CSASSGIGNQPQHF. The CDR3 nucleotides are TGCAGTGCTAGTTCCGGGATCGGCAATCAGCCCCAGCATTTT.

The chain carries TRBV7-2 and TRBJ2-7; 12 bases line up with TRBD2. V lost 3 bases to trimming and J lost 7 bases; unmatched junction nucleotides: 7. The CDR3 has 15 residues. Germline lookup yields CDR1 SGHTA and CDR2 FQGNSA. As DNA, the CDR3 is TGTGCCAGCAGCTTTAAGGGACTAGCGGGTAGGGAGCAGTACTTC. Protein product: CASSFKGLAGREQYF.

V usage is TRBV6-5 and J usage is TRBJ1-5; perhaps TRBD1 as D (5 bases). V lost 6 bases and J lost 4, with 10 bases in between. Germline CDR1 MNHEY, CDR2 SVGAGI. The CDR3 runs 13 residues. CDR3 DNA: TGTGCCAGCAGAGGCAGGGCTAATCAGCCCCAGCATTTT. Translation gives CASRGRANQPQHF.

This chain joins TRBV10-2 and TRBJ1-1; TRBD1 is a possible D gene (5 bases). V lost 7 bases and J 0 bases, leaving 15 bases between the germline ends. This CDR3 is built from 15 residues. CDR1 and CDR2 (germline): WSHSY, SAAADI. The CDR3 nucleotides read TGCGCCAGCAAATCATGGACATTCATGAACACTGAAGCTTTCTTT. This translates into CASKSWTFMNTEAFF.

The chain uses TRBV27 and TRBJ2-1; the match to TRBD2 covers 8 bases. This CDR3 contains 14 residues. Germline-derived CDR1 and CDR2 are MNHEY and SMNVEV (reference sequence). Trimming cost V 8 bases and J 5 bases; bases outside gene matches: 8. CDR3 sequence (DNA): TGTGCCAGCCAGTCCTCGGGAGGGAACAATGAGCAGTTCTTC. Encoded protein: CASQSSGGNNEQFF.

The rearrangement links TRBV4-2 to TRBJ1-1, with 7 bases fitting TRBD1. The V gene end was trimmed by 2 bases and the J gene end by 6 bases; junction bases not matched to a gene: 6. The CDR3 is 14 amino acids. Per germline, CDR1 LGHNA and CDR2 YNFKEQ. CDR3: CASSQLDRAAEAFF. The CDR3 DNA sequence: TGTGCCAGCAGCCAACTCGACAGGGCCGCTGAAGCTTTCTTT.

This sequence joins TRBV5-6 and TRBJ1-1; TRBD1 matches at 8 bases. The germline V gene has CDR1 SGHDT and CDR2 YYEEEE. V shed 4 bases, J shed 1 base, and the junction held 3 bases outside the gene matches. This CDR3 is 14 amino acids long. The CDR3, as DNA: TGTGCCAGCAGCCTAGGGACAGGGAACACTGAAGCTTTCTTT. Its translation is CASSLGTGNTEAFF.

This chain uses TRBV19 with TRBJ1-6; 7 nucleotides match TRBD1. This CDR3 has 16 amino acids. The J segment lost 7 bases and the V segment lost 5 bases, leaving 11 bases of the junction unmatched. CDR1 LNHDA and CDR2 SQIVND come from the germline V gene (reference sequence). Written as DNA, the CDR3 is TGTGCCAGTAGTCTAGGATCGACAGGGAACAATTCACCCCTCCACTTT. Its protein is CASSLGSTGNNSPLHF.

The chain couples TRBV2 to TRBJ2-2, with 8 positions matching TRBD2. The CDR3 covers 15 residues. Trimming removed 10 bases from V and 4 bases from J; junction bases left unmatched: 11. The V gene's germline CDR1 is SNHLY and CDR2 FYNNEI. CDR3 in amino acids: CATTRLAGITGELFF. CDR3 coding DNA: TGTGCCACCACGAGGCTAGCGGGTATCACCGGGGAGCTGTTTTTT. The full variable domain, its missing parts supplied by reference TRBV2 and TRBJ2-2, is EPEVTQTPSHQVTQMGQEVILRCVPISNHLYFYWYRQILGQKVEFLVSFYNNEISEKSEIFDDQFSVERPDGSNFTLKIRSTKLEDSAMYFCATTRLAGITGELFFGEGSRLTVL.

The J gene is TRBJ2-3, the V gene TRBV28; maybe TRBD2 (6 bases). Germline V gives CDR1 MDHEN, CDR2 SYDVKM. Trimming removed 5 bases from V and 5 bases from J, with 26 bases in between. CDR3 length equals 18 residues. The DNA for the CDR3 is TGTGCCAGCAGTGTGCCCACTCTCTACGGGAGAGGTGGAGATACGCAGTATTTT. It translates to CASSVPTLYGRGGDTQYF.

The chain couples TRBV24-1 to TRBJ1-5; weak D call: TRBD1 (5 bases). The CDR3 has 13 amino acids. V was pared by 11 bases and J by 2 bases, with 12 bases between. Per germline, CDR1 KGHDR and CDR2 SFDVKD. The CDR3 protein is CASSGSGNQPQHF. The DNA for the CDR3 is TGTGCCAGTTCAGGGTCGGGCAATCAGCCCCAGCATTTT.

The V and J genes are TRBV4-1 and TRBJ2-3; 10 bases map to TRBD1. This CDR3 has 16 residues. With V trimmed by 0 bases and J by 6 bases, 6 bases remained unmatched. Germline CDR1 MGHRA, CDR2 YSYEKL. The CDR3 coding sequence is TGCGCCAGCAGCCAAGATTCGGACAGGGGGTCGGATACGCAGTATTTT. Protein sequence: CASSQDSDRGSDTQYF.

The chain uses TRBV13 and TRBJ2-7; a weak D match, TRBD1 (7 bases). This CDR3 is 14 amino acids long. The V and J ends lost 1 base and 3 bases respectively, with 10 bases between them. Looked up from germline, CDR1 is PRHDT and CDR2 is FYEKMQ (reference sequence). CDR3 DNA: TGTGCCAGCAGCTTAGTTCAGGGGGGCTACGAGCAGTACTTC. As protein: CASSLVQGGYEQYF.

The chain links TRBV19 to TRBJ1-1; D gene uncertain. V dropped 9 bases and J dropped 6 bases, with 14 bases sitting between them. Germline CDR1 is LNHDA and CDR2 is SQIVND (reference sequence). The CDR3 covers 12 residues. CDR3: CASRLGGAEAFF. As DNA, the CDR3 is TGTGCCAGCCGGCTCGGAGGCGCTGAAGCTTTCTTT.

The V call is TRBV12-5, the J call TRBJ1-1, with a tentative D call TRBD1 (6 bases). Trimming took off 6 bases at V and 5 bases at J, with 22 bases between the two ends. The CDR3 is made up of 16 amino acids. Per germline, CDR1 LGHNT and CDR2 FRNRAP. CDR3 nucleotides: TGTGCTAGTGGCGGCTGGACCGGGGGGCGGCGGACTGAAGCTTTCTTT. Its protein is CASGGWTGGRRTEAFF.

This clone has a single count. The rearrangement joins TRBV11-2 to TRBJ1-3; tentative D call: TRBD1 (5 bases). Trimming left V 4 bases short and J 4 bases short, with 17 bases between. Germline loops: CDR1 SGHAT, CDR2 FQNNGV. The CDR3 has 16 residues. The CDR3 DNA is TGTGCCAGCAGCTCCAGAGCAGGGTTGAGGGGAAACACCATATATTTT. Translation gives CASSSRAGLRGNTIYF.

The chain links TRBV3-1 (or the pseudogene TRBV3-2) to TRBJ1-2; 9 bases are a match to TRBD1. Trimming cost V 1 base and J 4 bases; bases outside gene matches: 4. There are 15 residues in the CDR3. CDR1 LGHDT and CDR2 YNNKEL come from the germline V gene (reference sequence). CDR3 region: CASSQAGTGLYGYTF. The CDR3 bases are TGTGCCAGCAGCCAAGCAGGGACAGGGCTCTATGGCTACACCTTC.

The chain links TRBV2 to TRBJ1-1; no clear D gene. This CDR3 spans 13 amino acids. Per the germline V gene, CDR1 is SNHLY and CDR2 is FYNNEI. The V end was cut by 6 bases, the J end by 0 bases, with 8 bases between. CDR3 region: CASSRRMNTEAFF. CDR3 nucleotide sequence: TGTGCCAGCAGCCGGAGGATGAACACTGAAGCTTTCTTT.

The chain carries TRBV9 and TRBJ2-1; 11 nucleotides match TRBD2. Trimming at V came to 4 bases and at J to 8 bases, leaving 11 bases not matched to a gene. The CDR3 runs 16 residues. From germline, CDR1 is SGDLS and CDR2 YYNGEE. The CDR3 DNA follows: TGTGCCAGCAGCTTTCGACTAGCGGGACCAGGGGATGAGCAGTTCTTC. It encodes CASSFRLAGPGDEQFF.